The following is a T cell receptor (beta chain) sequence with its context. The antigen is unknown. Clones were read by immunoSEQ multiplex PCR, and TCRdb kept only the in-frame ones, dropping some. The sample has 1,500,000 or so clones; roughly 98.5% are singletons. The data derive from a study of shared clonotypes between healthy human individuals. Points from the study as a whole: Clonotype sharing among the donors was expected to vary with sequencing depth.

The material sequenced was naive CD4+ T cells sorted from blood. Subset here: CD45RA+ positively selected. This TCR derives from a man in his thirties or forties in good health.

CDR3 protein: CASSFWGQGAFGDYGYTF. The CDR3 DNA reads TGTGCCAGCAGTTTCTGGGGACAGGGGGCTTTCGGAGACTATGGCTACACCTTC. This rearrangement joins TRBV28 to TRBJ1-2; 12 positions agree with TRBD1. V was clipped by 3 bases and J by 3 bases; unmatched bases: 11. Germline V lookup: CDR1 MDHEN, CDR2 SYDVKM. This CDR3 is built from 18 residues.